This TCR beta chain was recovered during a study of PD-1 blockade in classical Hodgkin lymphoma. CDR3 length: 18 residues. V dropped 3 bases and J dropped 0 bases, with 22 bases sitting between them. Germline CDR1 reads SQVTM; CDR2 reads ANQGSEA. As concerns this clone: What it binds is unknown.

Clones were sequenced by immunoSEQ multiplex PCR, and TCRdb holds only the in-frame ones, with some missing. The sample includes nearly 55,000 clones, about 85% of them seen just once. Each of the patients experienced relapse following autologous stem cell transplantation, and their brentuximab vedotin exposure differed. Study results and limitations: Complete responders' diversity at baseline resembled that of newly diagnosed patients. The study found that TCR diversity rose significantly by C4D1 in CD4+ but not CD8+ cells.

Specimen: peripheral blood mononuclear cells (PBMCs), collected at baseline. The TCR sequence derives from a human donor with classical Hodgkin lymphoma. The genes are TRBV29-1 and TRBJ2-3; the D gene is possibly TRBD2 (6 bases). CDR3 amino acids: CSVDWRDNTHVSTDTQYF. In nucleotides, the CDR3 is TGCAGCGTTGATTGGCGGGATAACACCCACGTCAGCACAGATACGCAGTATTTT.